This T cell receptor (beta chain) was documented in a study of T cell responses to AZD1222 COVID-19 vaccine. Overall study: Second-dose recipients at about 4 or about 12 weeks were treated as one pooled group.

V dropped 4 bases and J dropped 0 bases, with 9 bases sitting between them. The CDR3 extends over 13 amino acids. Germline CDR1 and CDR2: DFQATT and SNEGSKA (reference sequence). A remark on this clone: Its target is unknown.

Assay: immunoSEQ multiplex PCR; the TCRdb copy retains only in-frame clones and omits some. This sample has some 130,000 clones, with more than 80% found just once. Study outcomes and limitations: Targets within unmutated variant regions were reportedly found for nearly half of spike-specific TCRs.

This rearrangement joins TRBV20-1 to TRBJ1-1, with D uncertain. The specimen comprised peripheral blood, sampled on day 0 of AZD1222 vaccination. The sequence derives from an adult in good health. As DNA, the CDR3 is TGCAGTGCTATTGAGAGGCTGAACACTGAAGCTTTCTTT. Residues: CSAIERLNTEAFF.